The 18 T cell receptor beta chains below come from one sample, sequenced in a study of OX40 agonist ivuxolimab in advanced cancers. The data were produced by immunoSEQ multiplex PCR, yet TCRdb's version contains in-frame clones alone and is incomplete. Here the sample spans around 37,000 clones, roughly 84% being singletons. Sequencing was performed on CD4+ or CD8+ T cells sorted from blood, taken in a trial of the OX40 agonist ivuxolimab. These receptors were taken from an adult with an advanced solid tumor such as melanoma, head and neck, liver or kidney cancer.

This clone was counted at least ten times. The rearrangement joins TRBV4-2 to TRBJ2-5, with D possibly matching TRBD2 (6 bases). Trimming pared 1 base from V and 1 base from J, leaving 7 bases between. In germline, CDR1 is LGHNA, CDR2 YNFKEQ. The CDR3 is made up of 14 amino acids. Here the CDR3 reads CASSQGSGQETQYF. As DNA, the CDR3 is TGTGCCAGCAGCCAAGGTAGCGGCCAAGAGACCCAGTACTTC.

Comments on this clone: This same CDR3 is encoded by further DNA sequences in the sample. The chain couples TRBV27 to TRBJ1-1; D is unclear. The ends were cut back, 2 bases at V and 1 base at J, with 8 bases in the middle. Germline CDR1 is MNHEY and CDR2 is SMNVEV (reference sequence). This CDR3 has 14 amino acids. CDR3 nucleotide sequence: TGTGCCAGCAGTTTACTTGGGCAGAACACTGAAGCTTTCTTT. Translated: CASSLLGQNTEAFF.

This clone was found a few times. V usage is TRBV5-6 and J usage is TRBJ1-1; no definite D call. The V end lost 5 bases, the J end lost 6 bases, and 14 bases lay between the germline ends. CDR3 length: 13 amino acids. Germline V gene sequence: CDR1 SGHDT, CDR2 YYEEEE. The CDR3 nucleotides are TGTGCCAGCAGGCCTAGGGAGACCTCTGAAGCTTTCTTT. Residues: CASRPRETSEAFF.

This rearrangement joins TRBV4-3 to TRBJ2-7, with a possible D match to TRBD1 (5 bases). In germline, CDR1 is LGHNA, CDR2 YSLEER. Trimming stripped 0 bases from V and 6 bases from J, with 18 bases between. The CDR3 is 16 amino acids. The CDR3 spells CASSQDRSGPTLEQYF. The CDR3 coding sequence is TGCGCCAGCAGCCAAGATCGGTCAGGGCCCACGCTCGAGCAGTACTTC.

The CDR3 DNA sequence: TGTGCCAGCAGTGAAAAAGGGTGGGACGAGCAGTACTTC. This gives the protein CASSEKGWDEQYF. The V and J genes are TRBV6-1 and TRBJ2-7; no firm D call. CDR1 MNHNS and CDR2 SASEGT come from the germline V gene. The V gene lost 2 bases and the J gene lost 5 bases, with 10 bases spanning the gap. This CDR3 comprises 13 residues.

This sequence joins TRBV27 and TRBJ2-1; D not resolved. The CDR3 extends over 14 amino acids. Germline V lookup: CDR1 MNHEY, CDR2 SMNVEV (reference sequence). V was clipped by 3 bases and J by 6 bases, with 12 bases between them. CDR3 in amino acids: CASSFNMGSNEQFF. In DNA form, the CDR3 reads TGTGCCAGCAGTTTTAATATGGGTTCCAATGAGCAGTTCTTC.

The rearrangement links TRBV13 to TRBJ2-5, with 10 bases fitting TRBD1. Germline lookup yields CDR1 PRHDT and CDR2 FYEKMQ (reference sequence). The CDR3 extends over 16 amino acids. Germline trimming cut 6 bases from V and 4 bases from J; bases unmatched to any gene: 11. The CDR3 nucleotides are TGTGCCAGCAGTTATTTCCGGGACAGGGGTTTAGAGACCCAGTACTTC. Its translation: CASSYFRDRGLETQYF.

The chain uses TRBV4-1 and TRBJ1-2; 8 nucleotides match TRBD1. CDR3 length: 17 residues. Trimming cost V 0 bases and J 7 bases; bases outside gene matches: 13. CDR1 and CDR2 from the germline V gene are MGHRA and YSYEKL. CDR3 amino acids: CASSQDRAGGASTGYTF. Here the CDR3 DNA reads TGCGCCAGCAGCCAAGATAGAGCAGGGGGCGCAAGTACTGGCTACACCTTC.

In DNA, the CDR3 is TGCGCCAGCAGCTTGGAAAGGTTATACGAGCAGTACTTC. This gives the protein CASSLERLYEQYF. The rearrangement joins TRBV5-1 to TRBJ2-7; D not certain. The CDR3 has 13 residues. Germline loops: CDR1 SGHRS, CDR2 YFSETQ. Trimming shortened V by 0 bases and J by 4 bases, and 8 bases separated the two germline ends.

The rearrangement joins TRBV20-1 to TRBJ2-1; D is unclear. CDR3 length: 11 amino acids. From germline, CDR1 is DFQATT and CDR2 SNEGSKA (reference sequence). Written as DNA, the CDR3 is TGCACATGTCGAAACTACAATGAGCAGTTCTTC. It specifies CTCRNYNEQFF.

This clone was counted a single time. The CDR3 region has the DNA TGCGCCAGCAGCTTGGTTACTGGGGACGAGCAGTACTTC. Protein: CASSLVTGDEQYF. The rearrangement links TRBV5-1 to TRBJ2-7; D gene unclear. Germline lookup yields CDR1 SGHRS and CDR2 YFSETQ. Trimming took off 0 bases at V and 5 bases at J, with 9 bases between the two ends. The CDR3 totals 13 residues.

The rearrangement joins TRBV28 to TRBJ1-6, with 8 bases aligning to TRBD1. V trimming: 6 bases; J trimming: 9 bases; junction bases outside the gene matches: 10. Germline V lookup: CDR1 MDHEN, CDR2 SYDVKM. The CDR3 runs 15 residues. Here the CDR3 reads CASRSRAGGLSPLHF. CDR3 nucleotides: TGTGCCAGCAGATCCCGGGCAGGGGGCCTTTCACCCCTCCACTTT. Drawing the rest from reference TRBV28 and TRBJ1-6, the complete variable domain is DVKVTQSSRYLVKRTGEKVFLECVQDMDHENMFWYRQDPGLGLRLIYFSYDVKMKEKGDIPEGYSVSREKKERFSLILESASTNQTSMYLCASRSRAGGLSPLHFGNGTRLTVT.

The chain carries TRBV19 and TRBJ2-6; TRBD1 might be the D (5 bases). Germline CDR1 is LNHDA and CDR2 is SQIVND (reference sequence). V lost 3 bases and J lost 3, with 9 bases in between. This CDR3 region has 15 residues. The CDR3 loop is CASSIQGGGANVLTF. CDR3 nucleotide sequence: TGTGCCAGTAGTATCCAGGGCGGTGGGGCCAACGTCCTGACTTTC.

The chain links TRBV30 to TRBJ2-5, with 9 bases identical to TRBD1. Germline V gene lookup returns CDR1 GTSNPN and CDR2 SVGIG (reference sequence). Trimming cost V 3 bases and J 4 bases; bases outside gene matches: 9. The CDR3 length is 15 residues. CDR3 sequence: CAWRPGQGFRETQYF. Written as DNA, the CDR3 is TGTGCCTGGAGACCGGGACAGGGCTTTCGAGAGACCCAGTACTTC.

The chain carries TRBV7-9 and TRBJ2-7; 7 positions match TRBD1. J gave up 3 bases and V 1 base, and 6 bases lay outside the gene matches. Germline CDR1 reads SEHNR; CDR2 reads FQNEAQ (reference sequence). The length of the CDR3 is 15 residues. CDR3 in amino acids: CASSLVTGLGYEQYF. The CDR3 DNA is TGTGCCAGCAGCTTAGTGACAGGGCTGGGCTACGAGCAGTACTTC.

This clone was picked up one time. The V and J genes are TRBV23-1 and TRBJ1-2; TRBD1 might be the D (5 bases). TRBV23-1 is an ORF, with its function uncertain. The V and J ends lost 8 bases and 5 bases respectively, with 12 bases between them. The CDR3 contains 12 residues. CDR3 protein: CASPRDLYGYTF. The CDR3 nucleotides are TGCGCCAGCCCCAGGGACTTATATGGCTACACCTTC.

J is TRBJ2-7 and V is TRBV27; 8 nucleotides match TRBD2. The CDR3 is 16 residues long. Germline V gene data show CDR1 as MNHEY and CDR2 as SMNVEV (reference sequence). Unmatched junction bases numbered 12, after V lost 5 bases and J lost 3 bases. The CDR3: CASSHIAGLDFYEQYF. The CDR3 bases are TGTGCCAGCAGTCATATAGCGGGGCTAGATTTCTACGAGCAGTACTTC.

Here the CDR3 reads CASSPPLGMNTEAFF. In DNA form, the CDR3 reads TGTGCCAGCAGCCCCCCCCTGGGGATGAACACTGAAGCTTTCTTT. The rearrangement uses TRBV7-2 and TRBJ1-1, with D uncertain. The CDR3 has 15 amino acids. The V and J ends lost 5 bases and 0 bases respectively, with 13 bases between them. Germline assignment: CDR1 SGHTA and CDR2 FQGNSA.